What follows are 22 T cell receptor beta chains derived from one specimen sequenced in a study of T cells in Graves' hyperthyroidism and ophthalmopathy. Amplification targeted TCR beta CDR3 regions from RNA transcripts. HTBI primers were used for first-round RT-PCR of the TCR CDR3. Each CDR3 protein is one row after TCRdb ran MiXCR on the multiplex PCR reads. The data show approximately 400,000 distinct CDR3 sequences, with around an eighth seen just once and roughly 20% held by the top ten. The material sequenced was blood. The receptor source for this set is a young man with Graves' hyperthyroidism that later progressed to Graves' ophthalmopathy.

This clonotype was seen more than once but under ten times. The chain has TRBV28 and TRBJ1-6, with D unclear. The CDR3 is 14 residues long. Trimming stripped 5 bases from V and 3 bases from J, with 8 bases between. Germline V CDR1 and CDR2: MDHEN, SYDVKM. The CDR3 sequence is CASSQGLYNSPLHF. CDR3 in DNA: TGTGCCAGCAGTCAAGGGCTCTATAATTCACCCCTCCACTTT.

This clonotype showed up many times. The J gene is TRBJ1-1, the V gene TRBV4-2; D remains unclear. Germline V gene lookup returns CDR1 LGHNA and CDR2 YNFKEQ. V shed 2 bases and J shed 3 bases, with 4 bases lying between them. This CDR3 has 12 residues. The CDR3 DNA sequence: TGTGCCAGCAGCCAACGGGACACTGAAGCTTTCTTT. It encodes CASSQRDTEAFF.

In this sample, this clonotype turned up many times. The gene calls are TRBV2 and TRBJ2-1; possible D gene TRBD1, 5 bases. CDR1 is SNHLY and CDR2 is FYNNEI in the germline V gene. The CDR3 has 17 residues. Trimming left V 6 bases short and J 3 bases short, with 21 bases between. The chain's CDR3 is CASRAREYWSDYNEQFF. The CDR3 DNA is TGTGCCAGCAGGGCCAGGGAATACTGGTCAGACTACAATGAGCAGTTCTTC. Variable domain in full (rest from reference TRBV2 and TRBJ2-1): EPEVTQTPSHQVTQMGQEVILRCVPISNHLYFYWYRQILGQKVEFLVSFYNNEISEKSEIFDDQFSVERPDGSNFTLKIRSTKLEDSAMYFCASRAREYWSDYNEQFFGPGTRLTVL.

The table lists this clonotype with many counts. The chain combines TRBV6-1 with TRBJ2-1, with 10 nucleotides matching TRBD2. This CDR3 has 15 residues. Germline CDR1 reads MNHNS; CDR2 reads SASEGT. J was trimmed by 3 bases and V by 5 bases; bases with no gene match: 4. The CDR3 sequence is CASSPSGGNYNEQFF. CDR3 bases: TGTGCCAGCAGTCCTAGCGGGGGAAACTACAATGAGCAGTTCTTC.

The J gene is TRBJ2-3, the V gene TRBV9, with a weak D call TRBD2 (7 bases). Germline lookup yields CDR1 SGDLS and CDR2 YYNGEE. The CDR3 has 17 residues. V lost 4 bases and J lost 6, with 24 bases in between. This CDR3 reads CASSPLIGRGAGDTQYF. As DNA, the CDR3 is TGTGCCAGCAGCCCGCTAATCGGCCGGGGGGCCGGCGATACGCAGTATTTT.

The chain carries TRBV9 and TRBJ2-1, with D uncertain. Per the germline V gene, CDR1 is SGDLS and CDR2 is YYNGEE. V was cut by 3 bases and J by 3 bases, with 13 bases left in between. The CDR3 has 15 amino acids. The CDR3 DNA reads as TGTGCCAGCAGCGCTAGGAATGAATACTACAATGAGCAGTTCTTC. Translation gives CASSARNEYYNEQFF.

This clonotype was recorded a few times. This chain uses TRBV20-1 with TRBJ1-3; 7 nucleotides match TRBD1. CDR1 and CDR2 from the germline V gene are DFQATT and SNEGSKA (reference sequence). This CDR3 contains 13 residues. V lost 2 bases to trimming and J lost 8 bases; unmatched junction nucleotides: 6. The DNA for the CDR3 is TGCAGTGCTAGAAGAGGGGGCGGGGACACCATATATTTT. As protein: CSARRGGGDTIYF.

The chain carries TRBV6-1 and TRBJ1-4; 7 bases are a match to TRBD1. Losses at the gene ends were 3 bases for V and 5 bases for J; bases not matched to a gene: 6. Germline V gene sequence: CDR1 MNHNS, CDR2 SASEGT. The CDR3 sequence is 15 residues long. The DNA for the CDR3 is TGTGCCAGCAGTGAGGGACAGTCTAAAAATGAAAAACTGTTTTTT. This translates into CASSEGQSKNEKLFF.

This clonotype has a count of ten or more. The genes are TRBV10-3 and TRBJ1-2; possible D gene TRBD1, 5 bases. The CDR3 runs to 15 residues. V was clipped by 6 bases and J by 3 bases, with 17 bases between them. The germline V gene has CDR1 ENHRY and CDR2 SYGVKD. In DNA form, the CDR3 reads TGTGCCATCAGGAGGACCGAGCAGGGTTACTATGGCTACACCTTC. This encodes CAIRRTEQGYYGYTF.

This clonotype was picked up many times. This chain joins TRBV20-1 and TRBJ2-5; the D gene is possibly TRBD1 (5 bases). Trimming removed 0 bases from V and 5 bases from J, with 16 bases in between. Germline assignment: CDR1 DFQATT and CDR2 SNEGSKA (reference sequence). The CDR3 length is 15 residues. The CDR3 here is CSARELLRGRETQYF. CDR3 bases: TGCAGTGCTAGAGAGCTCCTAAGGGGCCGGGAGACCCAGTACTTC.

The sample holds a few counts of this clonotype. The CDR3, as DNA: TGTGCCAGCAGCCAAGCGGGTTCCAGGAGAAATCAGCCCCAGCATTTT. Protein sequence: CASSQAGSRRNQPQHF. V and J are TRBV3-1 and TRBJ1-5; D call uncertain. Trimming took off 1 base at V and 4 bases at J, with 14 bases between the two ends. The CDR3 extends over 16 amino acids. From germline, CDR1 is LGHDT and CDR2 YNNKEL (reference sequence).

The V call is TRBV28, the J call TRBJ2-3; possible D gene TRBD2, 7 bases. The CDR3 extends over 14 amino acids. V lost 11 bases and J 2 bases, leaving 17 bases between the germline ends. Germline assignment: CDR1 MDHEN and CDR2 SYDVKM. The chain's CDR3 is CADSLAGATDTQYF. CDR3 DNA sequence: TGTGCCGACAGTTTGGCGGGGGCCACAGATACGCAGTATTTT.

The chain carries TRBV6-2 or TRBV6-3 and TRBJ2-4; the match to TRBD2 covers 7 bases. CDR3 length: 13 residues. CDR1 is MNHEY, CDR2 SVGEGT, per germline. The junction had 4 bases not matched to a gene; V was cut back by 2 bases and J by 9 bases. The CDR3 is CASSYTTSAIQYF. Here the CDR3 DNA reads TGTGCCAGCAGTTACACAACTAGCGCCATTCAGTACTTC.

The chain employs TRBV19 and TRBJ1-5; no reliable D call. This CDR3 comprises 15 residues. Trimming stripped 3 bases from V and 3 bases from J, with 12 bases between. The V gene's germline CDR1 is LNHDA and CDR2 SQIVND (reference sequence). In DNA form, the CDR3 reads TGTGCCAGTAGTATTTATTCCTCACCCAATCAGCCCCAGCATTTT. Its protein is CASSIYSSPNQPQHF.

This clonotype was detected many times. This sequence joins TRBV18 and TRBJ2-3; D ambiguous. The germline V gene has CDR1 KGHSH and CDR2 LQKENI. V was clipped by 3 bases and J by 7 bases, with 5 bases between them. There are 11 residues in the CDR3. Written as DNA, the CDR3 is TGTGCCAGCTCACCCAGCTATACGCAGTATTTT. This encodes CASSPSYTQYF.

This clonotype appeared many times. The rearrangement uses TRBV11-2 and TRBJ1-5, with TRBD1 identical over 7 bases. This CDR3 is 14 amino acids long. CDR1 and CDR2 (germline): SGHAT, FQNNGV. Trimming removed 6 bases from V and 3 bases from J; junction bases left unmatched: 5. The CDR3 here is CASRGDSANQPQHF. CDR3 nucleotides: TGTGCCAGCAGAGGGGACAGCGCCAATCAGCCCCAGCATTTT.

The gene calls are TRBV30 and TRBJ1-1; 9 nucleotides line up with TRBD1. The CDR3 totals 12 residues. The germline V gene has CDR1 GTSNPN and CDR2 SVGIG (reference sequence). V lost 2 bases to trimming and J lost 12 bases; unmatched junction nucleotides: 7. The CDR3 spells CAWSMGTGRSFF. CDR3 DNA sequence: TGTGCCTGGAGTATGGGGACAGGGAGGTCTTTCTTT.

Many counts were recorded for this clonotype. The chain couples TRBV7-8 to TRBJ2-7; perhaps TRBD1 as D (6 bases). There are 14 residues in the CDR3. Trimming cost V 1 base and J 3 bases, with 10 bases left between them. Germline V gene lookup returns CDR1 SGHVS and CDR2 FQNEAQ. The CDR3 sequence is CASSLEDSSYEQYF. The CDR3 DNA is TGTGCCAGCAGCTTAGAGGACAGCAGCTACGAGCAGTACTTC.

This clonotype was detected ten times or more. The CDR3, as DNA: TGTGCCAGCAGCCACGGACAGGGGGCCTACGAGCAGTACTTC. Translated: CASSHGQGAYEQYF. The chain recombines TRBV11-2 with TRBJ2-7; 10 nucleotides agree with TRBD1. V gave up 5 bases and J gave up 2 bases; unmatched junction bases: 3. This CDR3 is 14 amino acids long. The germline V gene has CDR1 SGHAT and CDR2 FQNNGV.

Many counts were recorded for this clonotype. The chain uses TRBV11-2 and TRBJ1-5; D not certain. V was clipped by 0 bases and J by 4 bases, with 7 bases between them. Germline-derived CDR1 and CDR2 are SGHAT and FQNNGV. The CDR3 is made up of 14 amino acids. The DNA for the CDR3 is TGTGCCAGCAGCTTAGATATCGGGAATCAGCCCCAGCATTTT. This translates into CASSLDIGNQPQHF. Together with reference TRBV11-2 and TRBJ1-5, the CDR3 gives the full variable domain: EAGVAQSPRYKIIEKRQSVAFWCNPISGHATLYWYQQILGQGPKLLIQFQNNGVVDDSQLPKDRFSAERLKGVDSTLKIQPAKLEDSAVYLCASSLDIGNQPQHFGDGTRLSIL.

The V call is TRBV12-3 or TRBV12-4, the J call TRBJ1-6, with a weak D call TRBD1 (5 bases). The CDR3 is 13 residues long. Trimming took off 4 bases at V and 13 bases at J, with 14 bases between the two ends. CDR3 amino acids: CASSSSGTLPLHF. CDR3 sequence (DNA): TGTGCCAGCAGTTCCTCAGGGACTTTGCCCCTCCACTTT.

CDR3 bases: TGTGCCAGCAGTCCTAGCGGGGGTGAGCAGTTCTTC. It translates to CASSPSGGEQFF. V gene TRBV13 combines with J gene TRBJ2-1; 10 bases are shared with TRBD2. The J segment lost 9 bases and the V segment lost 6 bases, leaving 2 bases of the junction unmatched. Germline lookup yields CDR1 PRHDT and CDR2 FYEKMQ (reference sequence). The length of the CDR3 is 12 residues.